Included here is one T cell receptor beta chain sequence, with context. The antigen is unknown. These data come from a study of T cells in localized non-small cell lung cancer. Study-wide results and caveats: Clonality of T cells reached its maximum in uninvolved adjacent lung, surpassing tumor.

The CDR3 contains 15 residues. V lost 6 bases and J lost 4; bases outside the gene matches: 6. The germline V gene has CDR1 SNHLY and CDR2 FYNNEI. Only in-frame clones appear in the TCRdb table, and some are missing; sequencing was by immunoSEQ multiplex PCR. The repertoire holds approximately 76,000 clones, with 80% as singletons. V and J are TRBV2 and TRBJ1-3, with 10 bases that match TRBD1. The sequencing used peripheral blood, collected before any cancer treatment. The sequence was obtained from an older female donor with stage I lung adenocarcinoma. The CDR3 DNA reads TGTGCCAGCAGAAGGGACAGGGGATACGGAAACACCATATATTTT. Protein: CASRRDRGYGNTIYF.